The 20 T cell receptor beta chains given below trace back to one sample, sequenced in a study of cytomegalovirus exposure and HLA in healthy donors. In the PCR, 60 Vbeta and 13 Jbeta primers were used. Sequenced by immunoSEQ multiplex PCR; TCRdb stores in-frame clones only, minus some. The profile shows some 150,000 clones, roughly four fifths of them singletons. The sample taken for sequencing was PBMCs. All receptors come from a woman in her fifties or sixties in good health and CMV-seropositive.

CDR3 nucleotides: TGTGCCACCAACGCGGCCGGAAGCTATGGCTACACCTTC. Its protein product is CATNAAGSYGYTF. The chain uses TRBV10-3 and TRBJ1-2; D unresolved. The CDR3 has 13 amino acids. Trimming shortened V by 10 bases and J by 4 bases, and 16 bases separated the two germline ends. Germline assignment: CDR1 ENHRY and CDR2 SYGVKD.

The chain is built from TRBV9 and TRBJ2-6, with unresolved D. V was pared by 3 bases and J by 4 bases, with 14 bases between. CDR1 SGDLS and CDR2 YYNGEE come from the germline V gene. The CDR3 has 16 amino acids. CDR3 in amino acids: CASSGWYGSGANVLTF. CDR3 DNA: TGTGCCAGCAGCGGGTGGTACGGTTCCGGGGCCAACGTCCTGACTTTC.

V usage is TRBV7-9 and J usage is TRBJ1-1; D uncertain. CDR1 is SEHNR and CDR2 is FQNEAQ in the germline V gene (reference sequence). The CDR3 totals 14 residues. V was shortened by 1 base and J by 5 bases, with 11 bases between the two germline ends. CDR3 bases: TGTGCCAGCAGCTTAGACCTAACCAAGACTGAAGCTTTCTTT. Its translation: CASSLDLTKTEAFF. Based on the CDR3 plus reference TRBV7-9 and TRBJ1-1, the full variable domain is DTGVSQNPRHKITKRGQNVTFRCDPISEHNRLYWYRQTLGQGPEFLTYFQNEAQLEKSRLLSDRFSAERPKGSFSTLEIQRTEQGDSAMYLCASSLDLTKTEAFFGQGTRLTVV.

This chain connects TRBV18 to TRBJ1-4; TRBD1 matches 7 bases. The CDR3 loop spans 16 amino acids. Per germline, CDR1 KGHSH and CDR2 LQKENI. V shed 5 bases, J shed 2 bases, and the junction held 8 bases outside the gene matches. CDR3 DNA sequence: TGTGCCAGCTCAAGCAGGGGGATCGGGACTAATGAAAAACTGTTTTTT. This gives the protein CASSSRGIGTNEKLFF.

The rearrangement uses TRBV4-1 and TRBJ1-5, with D unresolved. This CDR3 is built from 14 residues. The germline CDR1 and CDR2 sequences are MGHRA and YSYEKL. Trimming pared 5 bases from V and 0 bases from J, leaving 8 bases between. CDR3 sequence reads: CASSVQVSNQPQHF. The CDR3 DNA is TGCGCCAGCAGCGTTCAGGTTAGCAATCAGCCCCAGCATTTT.

V usage is TRBV6-6 and J usage is TRBJ1-2; D remains unclear. The CDR3 runs to 14 residues. Germline CDR1 MNHNY, CDR2 SVGAGI (reference sequence). V dropped 2 bases and J dropped 3 bases, with 10 bases sitting between them. Here the CDR3 DNA reads TGTGCCAGCAGTTACGCGGGATCTGACTATGGCTACACCTTC. Translation: CASSYAGSDYGYTF.

The chain couples TRBV7-9 to TRBJ2-4, with TRBD1 identical over 7 bases. Germline trimming cut 5 bases from V and 2 bases from J; bases unmatched to any gene: 12. Germline lookup yields CDR1 SEHNR and CDR2 FQNEAQ (reference sequence). The CDR3 is 17 amino acids. The DNA of the CDR3 is TGTGCCAGCAGCCAGGCCTTTGACAGGGCCCCCAAAAACATTCAGTACTTC. As protein: CASSQAFDRAPKNIQYF.

As concerns this clone: A junction boundary mismatches the germline segment, possibly from a read error. The rearrangement links TRBV5-1 to TRBJ1-2; TRBD1 agrees at 7 bases. Germline CDR1 reads SGHRS; CDR2 reads YFSETQ. The CDR3 is made up of 12 amino acids. CDR3 in amino acids: CASSWDSYVYTF. In DNA form, the CDR3 reads TGCGCCAGCAGCTGGGACAGCTATGTCTACACCTTC.

The rearrangement joins TRBV5-4 to TRBJ2-2; TRBD1 matches at 9 bases. Germline CDR1 SGHNT, CDR2 YYREEE (reference sequence). J was trimmed by 5 bases and V by 0 bases; bases with no gene match: 8. The CDR3 totals 17 residues. The CDR3 reads CASSLAHGQGRTGELFF. The CDR3 DNA follows: TGTGCCAGCAGCTTGGCCCACGGACAGGGGCGGACCGGGGAGCTGTTTTTT.

The chain combines TRBV5-1 with TRBJ2-5; D is perhaps TRBD2 (6 bases). Germline V gene data show CDR1 as SGHRS and CDR2 as YFSETQ. The CDR3 spans 15 residues. V lost 7 bases and J lost 1, with 17 bases in between. For the CDR3, the DNA is TGCGCCAGCTCCCGCGGGGCGCTCGGCCAAGAGACCCAGTACTTC. Its translation: CASSRGALGQETQYF. The full variable domain, rest sourced from reference TRBV5-1 and TRBJ2-5, is KAGVTQTPRYLIKTRGQQVTLSCSPISGHRSVSWYQQTPGQGLQFLFEYFSETQRNKGNFPGRFSGRQFSNSRSEMNVSTLELGDSALYLCASSRGALGQETQYFGPGTRLLVL.

This sequence joins TRBV7-2 and TRBJ2-3; the match to TRBD1 covers 7 bases. J was trimmed by 4 bases and V by 6 bases; bases with no gene match: 1. This CDR3 contains 12 residues. Germline CDR1 and CDR2: SGHTA and FQGNSA. This CDR3 reads CASRGGPDTQYF. The CDR3 bases are TGTGCCAGCAGAGGGGGCCCAGATACGCAGTATTTT.

The chain recombines TRBV19 with TRBJ2-1; D remains unclear. Germline CDR1 LNHDA, CDR2 SQIVND (reference sequence). CDR3 length equals 14 residues. Deletions cut 6 bases from V and 3 bases from J, with 12 bases between. Here the CDR3 reads CASRTDTLYNEQFF. CDR3 nucleotides: TGTGCCAGTAGAACAGATACCCTCTACAATGAGCAGTTCTTC. The variable domain in full, with the rest retrieved from reference TRBV19 and TRBJ2-1, is DGGITQSPKYLFRKEGQNVTLSCEQNLNHDAMYWYRQDPGQGLRLIYYSQIVNDFQKGDIAEGYSVSREKKESFPLTVTSAQKNPTAFYLCASRTDTLYNEQFFGPGTRLTVL.

The CDR3 spells CSVRQTMYGYTF. DNA of the CDR3: TGCAGCGTTCGACAGACGATGTATGGCTACACCTTC. This chain joins TRBV29-1 and TRBJ1-2, with D perhaps matching TRBD1 (5 bases). Germline CDR1 and CDR2: SQVTM and ANQGSEA. V lost 5 bases and J lost 5, with 12 bases in between. The CDR3 has 12 amino acids.

The genes are TRBV30 and TRBJ1-1; tentative D call: TRBD1 (6 bases). Germline CDR1 GTSNPN, CDR2 SVGIG (reference sequence). This CDR3 contains 12 residues. V was clipped by 8 bases and J by 1 base, with 11 bases between them. The CDR3 protein is CARSTGNTEAFF. CDR3 nucleotide sequence: TGTGCCCGGTCGACAGGGAACACTGAAGCTTTCTTT.

The gene calls are TRBV19 and TRBJ2-1, with 7 bases matching TRBD2. CDR3 length: 15 amino acids. Unmatched junction bases numbered 7, after V lost 5 bases and J lost 3 bases. Germline CDR1 and CDR2: LNHDA and SQIVND (reference sequence). The CDR3 region has the DNA TGTGCCAGTAGTGAGGGGAGGACTAGCTACAATGAGCAGTTCTTC. Encoded protein: CASSEGRTSYNEQFF.

This chain uses TRBV5-6 with TRBJ2-3, with 10 bases lining up with TRBD2. With V trimmed by 0 bases and J by 2 bases, 9 bases remained unmatched. CDR3 length equals 18 residues. Germline V gene sequence: CDR1 SGHDT, CDR2 YYEEEE. The CDR3 DNA reads as TGTGCCAGCAGCTTGGTTTATGGGACTAGCGAGCCCACAGATACGCAGTATTTT. This encodes CASSLVYGTSEPTDTQYF. Together with reference TRBV5-6 and TRBJ2-3, the CDR3 gives the full variable domain: DAGVTQSPTHLIKTRGQQVTLRCSPKSGHDTVSWYQQALGQGPQFIFQYYEEEERQRGNFPDRFSGHQFPNYSSELNVNALLLGDSALYLCASSLVYGTSEPTDTQYFGPGTRLTVL.

The V call is TRBV30, the J call TRBJ1-5; 7 positions agree with TRBD1. Germline lookup yields CDR1 GTSNPN and CDR2 SVGIG (reference sequence). Trimming cost V 1 base and J 8 bases; bases outside gene matches: 5. This CDR3 is 13 amino acids long. The CDR3 is CAWSAQGHEPQHF. The CDR3 DNA follows: TGTGCCTGGAGTGCACAGGGGCATGAGCCCCAGCATTTT.

The rearrangement uses TRBV7-3 and TRBJ2-2; D is perhaps TRBD1 (6 bases). The CDR3 is made up of 14 amino acids. CDR1 is SGHTA, CDR2 FQGTGA, per germline. Trimming cost V 1 base and J 4 bases, with 7 bases left between them. Here the CDR3 reads CASSLRDITGELFF. CDR3 nucleotides: TGTGCCAGCAGCTTAAGGGACATCACCGGGGAGCTGTTTTTT.

The V gene is TRBV7-2, the J gene TRBJ1-5, with D uncertain. The CDR3 extends over 13 amino acids. Germline V lookup: CDR1 SGHTA, CDR2 FQGNSA. V was clipped by 5 bases and J by 1 base, with 6 bases between them. As DNA, the CDR3 is TGTGCCAGCAGCGCTAGGAGCAATCAGCCCCAGCATTTT. Its protein is CASSARSNQPQHF.

The chain is built from TRBV5-1 and TRBJ2-7, with TRBD2 identical over 10 bases. Per germline, CDR1 SGHRS and CDR2 YFSETQ. There are 19 residues in the CDR3. The trim removed 0 bases at V and 2 bases at J, leaving 14 bases unmatched. The DNA of the CDR3 is TGCGCCAGCAGCTTGGCTGGACTAGCGGTTCTCAGAGGGCCCTACGAGCAGTACTTC. Its translation is CASSLAGLAVLRGPYEQYF. Full variable domain (rest looked up from reference TRBV5-1 and TRBJ2-7): KAGVTQTPRYLIKTRGQQVTLSCSPISGHRSVSWYQQTPGQGLQFLFEYFSETQRNKGNFPGRFSGRQFSNSRSEMNVSTLELGDSALYLCASSLAGLAVLRGPYEQYFGPGTRLTVT.